This T cell receptor beta chain was captured in a study of T cells after yellow fever vaccination (dated by TCRdb to between 2018 and 2020). Regarding the complete study: The SMART-Seq v4 Ultra Low Input RNA kit was used to prepare libraries from fractions with low cell numbers. To track T-cell clones before and after primary and booster YFV17D yellow fever vaccination, bulk TCR alpha and beta repertoires were sequenced longitudinally. Two healthy male donors, one aged 18 to 29 and one aged 30 to 39 years, were included in the cohort. Blood was drawn at multiple timepoints before and after primary and secondary immunization, with bulk PBMC replicates and cell subsets isolated.

Summary of the overall study and its limitations: Computational filtering was required because FACS-sorted repertoires could contain abundant contaminating clonotypes from the bulk population. The secondary T-cell response was weaker than the primary response but faster, peaking on day 5 instead of day 15. The study included only a couple of donors, which limits how far the findings can be generalized. After the booster, most clones that had expanded after primary vaccination were detected again (nearly 97% of CD4 and more than 80% of CD8), suggesting broad maintenance of memory. A small share of clonotypes was detected in both CD4 and CD8 compartments, with the overlap likely arising from convergent recombination.

Many counts were recorded for this clonotype. Its cognate antigen has yet to be identified. Base qualities are not recorded, but no much larger clone differs from it by a single base. Sequencer: Illumina NovaSeq 6000. TCR cDNA was synthesized by 5'RACE template switching, through which a universal primer site and unique molecular identifiers were introduced. cDNA synthesis was primed from both the TCR alpha and TCR beta constant segments. Two PCR steps were used to amplify libraries, with sample barcodes and sequencing adapters being added in the second step. Sequencing of the libraries was done on either Illumina HiSeq 2500 (2x100 bp) or NovaSeq (2x150 bp). From the authors' description of their analysis: Reads were demultiplexed and collapsed into UMI consensus sequences with MIGEC, and V(D)J alignment was performed with MiXCR. Vaccine-responding clonotypes were defined with edgeR using replicate PBMC samples, requiring FDR below 0.01 and a log2 fold change above 5 up to day 15. Each bulk clonotype was labeled CD4 or CD8 based on which sequenced repertoire, CD4 or CD8, contained the clonotype at higher abundance. The public sequencing data were trimmed at Q25 with fastp and processed into clonotypes with MiXCR by TCRdb, which kept only in-frame beta chains. Identical CDR3 protein sequences are pooled into one entry, listed with their most common genes and DNA. The V and J calls here are based on TCRdb, not the publication. The sample profile shows a few hundred thousand distinct CDR3 sequences; about 4% of them were found once. The ten largest clones add up to under 30% of the sample.

The treatment or condition label of this sample denotes: live attenuated yellow fever vaccine strain. At each blood-draw timepoint, two biological replicates of bulk PBMCs were obtained. PBMCs were isolated from peripheral blood using a standard Ficoll-Paque protocol. TriZol was used to extract RNA from bulk PBMCs, from CD4 and CD8 fractions, and from dextramer-positive and dextramer-negative fractions. The CDR3 contains 17 residues, cysteine and valine counted. Only CDR3 DNA remains: 51 bases, in frame from the first base. V ends up 11 bases short and J 3 bases short, with an unmatched junction base count of 21. From the germline V gene, CDR1 is ENHRY and CDR2 is SYGVKD.

This specimen was PBMCs, taken 5 days after the yellow fever booster vaccination. The chain is encoded by TRBV10-3 joined to TRBJ2-7, with 8 bases in between that match TRBD2. The receptor comes from a man between 18 and 35 years old who received the YFV17D yellow fever vaccine. The DNA sequence is TGTGCCCTTCGAAGCCGACTAGCGCATCTTAGGGGCTACGAGCAGTACGTC. This is translated as CALRSRLAHLRGYEQYV.